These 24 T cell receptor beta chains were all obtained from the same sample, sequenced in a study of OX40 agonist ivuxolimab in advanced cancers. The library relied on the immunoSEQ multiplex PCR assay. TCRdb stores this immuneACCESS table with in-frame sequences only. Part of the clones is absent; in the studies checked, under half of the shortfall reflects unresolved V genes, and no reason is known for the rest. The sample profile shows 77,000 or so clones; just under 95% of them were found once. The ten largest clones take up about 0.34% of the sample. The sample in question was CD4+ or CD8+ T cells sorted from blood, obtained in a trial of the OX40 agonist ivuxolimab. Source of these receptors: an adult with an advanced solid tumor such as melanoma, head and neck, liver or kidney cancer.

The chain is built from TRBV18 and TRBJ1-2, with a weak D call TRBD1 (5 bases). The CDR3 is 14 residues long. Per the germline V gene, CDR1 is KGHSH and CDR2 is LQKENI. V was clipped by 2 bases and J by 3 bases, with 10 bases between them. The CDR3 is CASSPSGLDYGYTF. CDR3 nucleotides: TGTGCCAGCTCACCATCAGGGTTGGACTATGGCTACACCTTC.

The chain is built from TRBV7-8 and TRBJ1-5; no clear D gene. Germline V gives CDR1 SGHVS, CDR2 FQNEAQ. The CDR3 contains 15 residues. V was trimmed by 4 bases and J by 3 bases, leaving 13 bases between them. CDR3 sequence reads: CASSSSDAYNQPQHF. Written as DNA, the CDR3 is TGTGCCAGCAGCTCCTCGGACGCCTACAATCAGCCCCAGCATTTT.

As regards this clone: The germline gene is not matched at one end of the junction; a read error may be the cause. This CDR3 reads CASSVAGLESGYAYEQYF. DNA of the CDR3: TGTGCCAGCAGCGTAGCTGGATTGGAGTCAGGGTACGCCTACGAGCAGTACTTC. The rearrangement joins TRBV7-2 to TRBJ2-7; a weak D match, TRBD1 (5 bases). The CDR3 length is 18 residues. The germline CDR1 and CDR2 sequences are SGHTA and FQGNSA.

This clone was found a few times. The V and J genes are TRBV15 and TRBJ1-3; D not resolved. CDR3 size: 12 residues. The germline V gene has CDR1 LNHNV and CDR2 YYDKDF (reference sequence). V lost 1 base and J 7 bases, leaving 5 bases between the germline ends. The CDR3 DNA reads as TGTGCCACCAGCAGAGGATCTAACACCATATATTTT. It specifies CATSRGSNTIYF.

CDR3 nucleotides: TGTGCCAGCAGCCCCCCCTCTGGGGCCAACGTCCTGACTTTC. Protein sequence: CASSPPSGANVLTF. The chain recombines TRBV9 with TRBJ2-6, with unresolved D. CDR3 length equals 14 residues. Germline assignment: CDR1 SGDLS and CDR2 YYNGEE. The V and J ends lost 4 bases and 0 bases respectively, with 5 bases between them.

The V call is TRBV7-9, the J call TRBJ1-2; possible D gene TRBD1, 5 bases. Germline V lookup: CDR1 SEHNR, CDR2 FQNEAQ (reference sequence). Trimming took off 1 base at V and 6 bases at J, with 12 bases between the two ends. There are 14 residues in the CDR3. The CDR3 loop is CASSLGSGFDGYTF. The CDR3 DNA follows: TGTGCCAGCAGCTTAGGGTCAGGGTTTGATGGCTACACCTTC.

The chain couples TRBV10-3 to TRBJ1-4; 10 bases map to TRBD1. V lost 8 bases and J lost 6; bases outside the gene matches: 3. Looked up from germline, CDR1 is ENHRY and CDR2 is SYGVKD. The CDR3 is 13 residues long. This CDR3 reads CAIGGTGDEKLFF. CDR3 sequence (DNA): TGTGCCATCGGGGGGACAGGGGATGAAAAACTGTTTTTT.

The CDR3 nucleotides are TGCAGCGCTCGACACCTGAACACTGAAGCTTTCTTT. Its protein is CSARHLNTEAFF. V usage is TRBV29-1 and J usage is TRBJ1-1, with D unclear. Per germline, CDR1 SQVTM and CDR2 ANQGSEA. V shed 7 bases and J shed 0 bases, with 9 bases lying between them. The CDR3 totals 12 residues.

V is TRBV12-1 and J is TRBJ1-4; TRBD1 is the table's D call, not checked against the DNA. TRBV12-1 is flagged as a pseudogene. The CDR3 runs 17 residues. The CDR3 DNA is TGTGCCAGCAGCTTTGTCCCGGGACAGGGAGTGGATGAAAAACTGTTTTTT. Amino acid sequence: CASSFVPGQGVDEKLFF.

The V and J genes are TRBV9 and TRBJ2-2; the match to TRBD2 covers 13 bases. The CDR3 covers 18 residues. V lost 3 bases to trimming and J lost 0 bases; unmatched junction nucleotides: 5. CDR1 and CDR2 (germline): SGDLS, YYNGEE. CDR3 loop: CASSAGLAGATNTGELFF. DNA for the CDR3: TGTGCCAGCAGCGCAGGACTAGCGGGAGCTACGAACACCGGGGAGCTGTTTTTT.

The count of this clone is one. The chain's CDR3 is CASRPGSYTDTQYF. The CDR3 nucleotides are TGTGCCAGCAGACCAGGGTCCTACACAGATACGCAGTATTTT. V and J are TRBV28 and TRBJ2-3, with D perhaps TRBD1 (5 bases). The length of the CDR3 is 14 residues. From germline, CDR1 is MDHEN and CDR2 SYDVKM. The ends were cut back, 6 bases at V and 2 bases at J, with 12 bases in the middle.

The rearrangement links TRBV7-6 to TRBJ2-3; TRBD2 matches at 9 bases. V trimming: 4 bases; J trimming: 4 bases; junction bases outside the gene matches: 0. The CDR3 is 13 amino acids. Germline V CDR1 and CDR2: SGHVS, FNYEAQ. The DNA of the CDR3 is TGTGCCAGCAGCTCTAGCGGGGCAGATACGCAGTATTTT. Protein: CASSSSGADTQYF.

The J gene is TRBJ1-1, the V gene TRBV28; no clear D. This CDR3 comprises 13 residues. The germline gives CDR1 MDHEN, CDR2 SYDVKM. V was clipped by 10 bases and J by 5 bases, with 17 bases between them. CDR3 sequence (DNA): TGTGCCATCAAGTCCCGCCCTATTACTGAAGCTTTCTTT. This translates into CAIKSRPITEAFF.

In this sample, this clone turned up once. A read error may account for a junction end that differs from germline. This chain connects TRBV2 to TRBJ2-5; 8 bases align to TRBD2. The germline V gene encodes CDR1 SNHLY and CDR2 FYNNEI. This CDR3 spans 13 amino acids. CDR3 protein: CASIRTGGETRYF. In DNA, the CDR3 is TGTGCCAGCATCCGGACGGGGGGGGAGACCCGGTACTTC.

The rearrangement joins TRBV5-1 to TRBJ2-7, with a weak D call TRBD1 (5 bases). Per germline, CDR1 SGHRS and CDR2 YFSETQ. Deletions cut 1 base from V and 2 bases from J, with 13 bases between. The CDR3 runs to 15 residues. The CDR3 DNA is TGCGCCAGCAGCTTGCAGGGCGCACCTACCTACGAGCAGTACTTC. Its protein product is CASSLQGAPTYEQYF.

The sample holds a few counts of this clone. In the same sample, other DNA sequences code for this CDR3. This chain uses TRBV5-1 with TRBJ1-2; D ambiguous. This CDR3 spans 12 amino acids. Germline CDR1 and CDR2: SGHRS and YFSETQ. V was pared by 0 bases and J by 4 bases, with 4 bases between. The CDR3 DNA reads TGCGCCAGCAGCTTGGATTCCTATGGCTACACCTTC. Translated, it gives CASSLDSYGYTF.

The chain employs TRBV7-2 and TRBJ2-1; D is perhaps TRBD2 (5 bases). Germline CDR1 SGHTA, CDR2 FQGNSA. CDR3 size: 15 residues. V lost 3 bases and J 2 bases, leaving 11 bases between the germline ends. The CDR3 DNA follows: TGTGCCAGCAGCTTGGGCAGACTAACCTACAATGAGCAGTTCTTC. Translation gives CASSLGRLTYNEQFF.

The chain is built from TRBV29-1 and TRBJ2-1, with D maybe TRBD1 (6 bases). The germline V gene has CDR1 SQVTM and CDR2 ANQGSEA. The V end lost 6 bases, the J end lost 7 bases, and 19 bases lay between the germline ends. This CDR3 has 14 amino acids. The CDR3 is CSVDGEGGENEQFF. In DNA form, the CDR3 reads TGCAGCGTAGACGGTGAAGGGGGAGAGAATGAGCAGTTCTTC.

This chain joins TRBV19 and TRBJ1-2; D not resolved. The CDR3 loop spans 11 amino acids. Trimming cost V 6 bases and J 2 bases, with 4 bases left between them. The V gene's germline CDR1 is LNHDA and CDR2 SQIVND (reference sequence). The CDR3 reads CASSRNYGYTF. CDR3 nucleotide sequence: TGTGCCAGTAGCCGGAACTATGGCTACACCTTC.

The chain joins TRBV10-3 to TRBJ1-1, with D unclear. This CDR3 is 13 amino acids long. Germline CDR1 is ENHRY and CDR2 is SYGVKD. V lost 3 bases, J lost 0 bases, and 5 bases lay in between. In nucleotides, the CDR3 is TGTGCCATCAGTGAACAGATGAACACTGAAGCTTTCTTT. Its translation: CAISEQMNTEAFF.

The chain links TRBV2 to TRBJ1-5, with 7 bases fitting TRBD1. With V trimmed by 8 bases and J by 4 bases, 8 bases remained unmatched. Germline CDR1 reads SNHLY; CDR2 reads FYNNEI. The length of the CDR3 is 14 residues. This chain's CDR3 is CASVPGTANQPQHF. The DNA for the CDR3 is TGTGCCAGCGTCCCTGGGACAGCAAATCAGCCCCAGCATTTT. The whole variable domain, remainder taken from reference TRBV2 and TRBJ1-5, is EPEVTQTPSHQVTQMGQEVILRCVPISNHLYFYWYRQILGQKVEFLVSFYNNEISEKSEIFDDQFSVERPDGSNFTLKIRSTKLEDSAMYFCASVPGTANQPQHFGDGTRLSIL.

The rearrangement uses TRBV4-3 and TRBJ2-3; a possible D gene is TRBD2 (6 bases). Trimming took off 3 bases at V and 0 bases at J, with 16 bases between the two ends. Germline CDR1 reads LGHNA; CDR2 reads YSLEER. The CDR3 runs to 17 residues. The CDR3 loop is CASSHRLSGTSTDTQYF. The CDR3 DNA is TGCGCCAGCAGCCATCGACTCTCCGGGACTAGCACAGATACGCAGTATTTT.

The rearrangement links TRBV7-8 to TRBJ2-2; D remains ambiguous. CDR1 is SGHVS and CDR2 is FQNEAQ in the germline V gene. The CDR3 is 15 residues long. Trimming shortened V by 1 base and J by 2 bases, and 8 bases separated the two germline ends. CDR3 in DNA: TGTGCCAGCAGCTTAGTGATAAGCAACACCGGGGAGCTGTTTTTT. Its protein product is CASSLVISNTGELFF.

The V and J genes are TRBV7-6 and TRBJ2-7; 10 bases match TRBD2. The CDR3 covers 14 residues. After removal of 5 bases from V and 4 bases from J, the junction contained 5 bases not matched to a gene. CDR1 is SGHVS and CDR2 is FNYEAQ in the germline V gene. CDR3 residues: CASSPAGGPYEQYF. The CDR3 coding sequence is TGTGCCAGCAGCCCAGCGGGAGGGCCGTACGAGCAGTACTTC.